A single sample gave rise to the 3 T cell receptor beta chains below, sequenced in a study of T cell responses to AZD1222 COVID-19 vaccine. Assay used: immunoSEQ multiplex PCR; TCRdb lists only in-frame clones, some missing. The profile shows more than 75,000 clones, roughly 90% of them singletons. The source was peripheral blood, collected on day 0 of AZD1222 vaccination. The receptors were sampled from an adult in good health.

The V gene is TRBV5-1, the J gene TRBJ1-1; D gene ambiguous. V lost 0 bases and J 1 base, leaving 10 bases between the germline ends. The CDR3 runs 15 residues. Germline V gives CDR1 SGHRS, CDR2 YFSETQ. CDR3 loop: CASSLVGNENTEAFF. The CDR3 nucleotides are TGCGCCAGCAGCTTGGTGGGAAACGAGAACACTGAAGCTTTCTTT.

The rearrangement joins TRBV5-4 to TRBJ2-7; 9 nucleotides agree with TRBD1. Germline CDR1 and CDR2: SGHNT and YYREEE (reference sequence). The junction had 6 bases not matched to a gene; V was cut back by 6 bases and J by 2 bases. CDR3 size: 14 residues. CDR3: CASNRGQGTYEQYF. CDR3 bases: TGTGCCAGCAACCGTGGACAGGGGACCTACGAGCAGTACTTC.

This clone was recorded a few times. Other DNA sequences in this specimen translate into the identical CDR3. The V and J genes are TRBV5-1 and TRBJ2-7; TRBD1 matches at 8 bases. V trimming: 0 bases; J trimming: 4 bases; junction bases outside the gene matches: 6. The germline gives CDR1 SGHRS, CDR2 YFSETQ. CDR3 size: 15 residues. In DNA, the CDR3 is TGCGCCAGCAGCTTGGGGACAGGGCCGGCTTACGAGCAGTACTTC. Translated: CASSLGTGPAYEQYF.